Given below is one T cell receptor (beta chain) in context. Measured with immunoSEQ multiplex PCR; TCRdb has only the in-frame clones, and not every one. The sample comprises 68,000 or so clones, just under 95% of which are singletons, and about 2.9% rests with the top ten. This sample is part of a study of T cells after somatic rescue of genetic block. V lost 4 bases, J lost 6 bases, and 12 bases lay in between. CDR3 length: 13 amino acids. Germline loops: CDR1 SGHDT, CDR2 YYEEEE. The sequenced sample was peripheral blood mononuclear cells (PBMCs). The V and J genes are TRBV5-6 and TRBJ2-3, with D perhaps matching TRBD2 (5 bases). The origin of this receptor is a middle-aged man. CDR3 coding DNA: TGTGCCAGCAGCCCCCGGGGTGGGGATACGCAGTATTTT. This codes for CASSPRGGDTQYF.